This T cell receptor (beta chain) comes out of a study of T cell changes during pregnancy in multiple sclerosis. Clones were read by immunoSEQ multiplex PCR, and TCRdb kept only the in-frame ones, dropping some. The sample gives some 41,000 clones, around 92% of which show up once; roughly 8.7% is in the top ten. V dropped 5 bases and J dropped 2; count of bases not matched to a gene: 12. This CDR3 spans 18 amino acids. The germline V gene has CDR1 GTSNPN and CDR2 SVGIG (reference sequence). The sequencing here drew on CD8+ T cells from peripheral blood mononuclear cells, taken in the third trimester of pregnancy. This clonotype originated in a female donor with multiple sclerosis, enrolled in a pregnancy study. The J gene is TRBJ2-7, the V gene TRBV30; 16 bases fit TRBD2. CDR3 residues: CAWLSPGTSGRVAYEQYF. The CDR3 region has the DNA TGTGCCTGGTTATCACCCGGGACTAGCGGGAGGGTCGCCTACGAGCAGTACTTC.